One sample yielded the 3 T cell receptor beta chains listed below, sequenced in a study of T cell responses to AZD1222 COVID-19 vaccine. Libraries were prepared by immunoSEQ multiplex PCR; TCRdb keeps only in-frame clonotypes and omits some of them. The sample shows over 85,000 clones, about 87% of them seen only once. Source: peripheral blood, taken on day 0 of AZD1222 vaccination. These TCRs come from an adult in good health.

The gene calls are TRBV27 and TRBJ2-3; the D gene is possibly TRBD1 (5 bases). The CDR3 has 14 residues. Looked up from germline, CDR1 is MNHEY and CDR2 is SMNVEV (reference sequence). The V end lost 2 bases, the J end lost 3 bases, and 9 bases lay between the germline ends. CDR3 in amino acids: CASSLQGLTDTQYF. CDR3 DNA sequence: TGTGCCAGCAGTTTACAGGGCTTAACAGATACGCAGTATTTT.

The chain links TRBV6-2 or TRBV6-3 to TRBJ1-1, with a tentative D call TRBD1 (5 bases). V was shortened by 2 bases and J by 1 base, with 11 bases between the two germline ends. Germline-derived CDR1 and CDR2 are MNHEY and SVGEGT. The CDR3 totals 15 residues. CDR3 sequence reads: CASSYLQGRNTEAFF. The CDR3 region has the DNA TGTGCCAGCAGTTACCTGCAGGGAAGGAACACTGAAGCTTTCTTT.

The chain couples TRBV7-9 to TRBJ1-1; weak D call: TRBD1 (6 bases). The V end was cut by 4 bases, the J end by 6 bases, with 15 bases between. The CDR3 length is 14 residues. Germline-derived CDR1 and CDR2 are SEHNR and FQNEAQ (reference sequence). The CDR3 is CASSSSGGLPEAFF. CDR3 DNA: TGTGCCAGCAGCTCCTCTGGGGGGCTCCCTGAAGCTTTCTTT.